This section outlines one T cell receptor beta chain sequence together with its context. What it binds is unknown. The donors (healthy individuals) were bone marrow donors. The V end lost 7 bases, the J end lost 5 bases, and 17 bases lay between the germline ends. This CDR3 has 14 residues. The germline V gene encodes CDR1 MNHEY and CDR2 SVGAGI. These data are taken from a study of cytomegalovirus exposure and HLA in healthy donors. Findings and limits, study-wide: With later analysis, a missense DCLRE1C variant became linked to TCR beta V- and J-gene trimming.

Both 60 Vbeta primers and 13 Jbeta primers went into the PCR. Using immunoSEQ multiplex PCR, the repertoire was profiled, and TCRdb retains in-frame clones only, with some absent. The table has fewer than 250,000 clones, less than 85% seen once; the top ten hold 0.55% to 0.75%. The chain links TRBV6-5 to TRBJ1-1; maybe TRBD1 (5 bases). This TCR derives from a man younger than 30 in good health and CMV-seronegative. The sequencing sample was made of PBMCs. The CDR3 region is CASTPVGPWTEAFF. The CDR3 DNA is TGTGCCAGCACTCCAGTGGGGCCATGGACTGAAGCTTTCTTT.